The rows below give T cell receptor beta chains drawn from one sample of a study of T-cell reconstitution after alpha-beta-depleted transplantation in children. Using its own MiXCR run on the PCR reads, TCRdb lists one record per CDR3 protein. The sample shows about 640,000 distinct CDR3 sequences, about 15% of them seen only once. Sequencing used PBMCs from the stem cell graft donor, obtained from the stem cell graft. The receptors stem from a human donor who donated a stem cell graft to a child with acute myeloid leukemia. CDR3s include the opening cysteine and the closing phenylalanine or tryptophan. The order of the fields is V gene, clone size, J gene, D gene, CDR3 protein, CDR3 DNA. A D gene is named only where the DNA matches it firmly. The size field is filled for only some rows; it gives once, few, many or a size class.

v_call: TRBV5-5
clone_size: NA
j_call: TRBJ1-3
d_call: NA
cdr3_aa: CASSLRGGPLSGNTIYF
cdr3_nt: TGTGCCAGCAGCTTGAGGGGCGGTCCCCTCTCTGGAAACACCATATATTTT

v_call: TRBV12-3/TRBV12-4
clone_size: few
j_call: TRBJ2-1
d_call: NA
cdr3_aa: CASSSQGGPYNEQFF
cdr3_nt: TGTGCCAGCAGTTCCCAGGGGGGCCCCTACAATGAGCAGTTCTTC

v_call: TRBV6-2/TRBV6-3
clone_size: NA
j_call: TRBJ1-2
d_call: TRBD1
cdr3_aa: CASSYPGTGVTGDTF
cdr3_nt: TGTGCCAGCAGTTATCCAGGGACAGGGGTTACGGGGGACACCTTC

v_call: TRBV5-1
clone_size: NA
j_call: TRBJ2-3
d_call: NA
cdr3_aa: CASSWREADTQYF
cdr3_nt: TGCGCCAGCAGCTGGAGGGAGGCAGATACGCAGTATTTT

v_call: TRBV12-3/TRBV12-4
clone_size: few
j_call: TRBJ2-1
d_call: TRBD1
cdr3_aa: CASEKPGQLYNEQFF
cdr3_nt: TGTGCCAGCGAGAAACCGGGACAGCTCTACAATGAGCAGTTCTTC

v_call: TRBV7-9
clone_size: NA
j_call: TRBJ2-1
d_call: TRBD1
cdr3_aa: CASRDREVGEQFF
cdr3_nt: TGTGCCAGCAGGGACAGGGAAGTCGGTGAGCAGTTCTTC

v_call: TRBV10-2
clone_size: few
j_call: TRBJ2-1
d_call: NA
cdr3_aa: CASRQGENEQFF
cdr3_nt: TGCGCCAGCAGACAGGGTGAAAATGAGCAGTTCTTC

v_call: TRBV29-1
clone_size: NA
j_call: TRBJ2-1
d_call: NA
cdr3_aa: CSVPSVNEQFF
cdr3_nt: TGCAGCGTTCCCAGTGTAAATGAGCAGTTCTTC

v_call: TRBV5-1
clone_size: few
j_call: TRBJ1-5
d_call: TRBD1
cdr3_aa: CASSPAGGEPQHF
cdr3_nt: TGCGCCAGCAGCCCGGCAGGGGGGGAGCCCCAGCATTTT

v_call: TRBV5-1
clone_size: few
j_call: TRBJ2-1
d_call: TRBD1
cdr3_aa: CASSRPDRTGGNNEQFF
cdr3_nt: TGCGCCAGCAGCCGACCCGACCGCACAGGGGGGAACAATGAGCAGTTCTTC

v_call: TRBV5-6
clone_size: many
j_call: TRBJ2-7
d_call: NA
cdr3_aa: CASSLALGGNFVYEQYF
cdr3_nt: TGTGCCAGCAGCTTGGCTTTGGGGGGAAACTTTGTCTACGAGCAGTACTTC

v_call: TRBV15
clone_size: few
j_call: TRBJ2-1
d_call: TRBD2
cdr3_aa: CATSRSGGSNEQFF
cdr3_nt: TGTGCCACCAGCAGAAGCGGGGGGAGCAATGAGCAGTTCTTC

v_call: TRBV12-3/TRBV12-4
clone_size: few
j_call: TRBJ1-3
d_call: NA
cdr3_aa: CASSFGTNSGNTIYF
cdr3_nt: TGTGCCAGCAGTTTTGGCACGAACTCTGGAAACACCATATATTTT

v_call: TRBV5-5
clone_size: many
j_call: TRBJ2-7
d_call: TRBD1
cdr3_aa: CASRQPPGTGHEEQYF
cdr3_nt: TGTGCCAGCAGACAACCACCCGGGACAGGTCATGAGGAGCAGTACTTC

v_call: TRBV29-1
clone_size: many
j_call: TRBJ2-5
d_call: NA
cdr3_aa: CSVASGPVETQYF
cdr3_nt: TGCAGCGTTGCGAGTGGGCCAGTCGAGACCCAGTACTTC

v_call: TRBV20-1
clone_size: many
j_call: TRBJ2-3
d_call: NA
cdr3_aa: CSASGGPGADTQYF
cdr3_nt: TGCAGTGCTAGTGGCGGTCCAGGGGCAGATACGCAGTATTTT

v_call: TRBV29-1
clone_size: many
j_call: TRBJ1-4
d_call: NA
cdr3_aa: CSVGGPRGQGNEKLFF
cdr3_nt: TGCAGCGTTGGTGGCCCCCGTGGGCAGGGTAATGAAAAACTGTTTTTT

v_call: TRBV7-8
clone_size: NA
j_call: TRBJ1-2
d_call: NA
cdr3_aa: CASSVHRVSDGYTF
cdr3_nt: TGTGCCAGCAGCGTACACAGGGTGTCGGATGGCTACACCTTC

v_call: TRBV20-1
clone_size: many
j_call: TRBJ2-5
d_call: NA
cdr3_aa: CSARGERGETQYF
cdr3_nt: TGCAGTGCTAGAGGCGAGAGGGGAGAGACCCAGTACTTC

v_call: TRBV20-1
clone_size: many
j_call: TRBJ2-1
d_call: NA
cdr3_aa: CSASRREQFF
cdr3_nt: TGCAGTGCTAGTAGGCGGGAGCAGTTCTTC

v_call: TRBV7-2
clone_size: many
j_call: TRBJ1-1
d_call: TRBD1
cdr3_aa: CASSLAGQVGTEAFF
cdr3_nt: TGTGCCAGCAGCCTTGCGGGACAGGTGGGCACTGAAGCTTTCTTT

v_call: TRBV5-1
clone_size: NA
j_call: TRBJ2-1
d_call: TRBD2
cdr3_aa: CASSLNRTRNEQFF
cdr3_nt: TGCGCCAGCAGCTTGAACAGGACTAGGAATGAGCAGTTCTTC

v_call: TRBV6-1
clone_size: NA
j_call: TRBJ2-3
d_call: NA
cdr3_aa: CASGVKDTQYF
cdr3_nt: TGTGCCAGCGGGGTTAAAGATACGCAGTATTTT

v_call: TRBV20-1
clone_size: NA
j_call: TRBJ1-5
d_call: TRBD1
cdr3_aa: CSARGYRDSNQPQHF
cdr3_nt: TGCAGTGCTAGAGGGTACCGGGACAGTAATCAGCCCCAGCATTTT

v_call: TRBV18
clone_size: NA
j_call: TRBJ1-4
d_call: NA
cdr3_aa: CASSPVFVTTHEKLFF
cdr3_nt: TGTGCCAGCTCACCGGTATTTGTTACGACACATGAAAAACTGTTTTTT

v_call: TRBV7-9
clone_size: NA
j_call: TRBJ1-1
d_call: NA
cdr3_aa: CASSSLRTRVEAFF
cdr3_nt: TGTGCCAGCAGCTCACTTCGTACGAGGGTTGAAGCTTTCTTT

v_call: TRBV20-1
clone_size: many
j_call: TRBJ1-1
d_call: NA
cdr3_aa: CSAGGSPNTPEAFF
cdr3_nt: TGCAGTGCAGGGGGTTCTCCTAATACACCTGAAGCTTTCTTT